This TCR beta chain was sequenced in a study of blood T cell repertoires in COVID-19. Across the whole study: Acute and convalescent COVID-19 specimens originated in the United States, Italy and Spain. Sample material is recorded as cDNA or gDNA derived from T cells, B-cell-depleted T cells, or PBMCs.

In the original workflow: Estimates of nucleated cell counts were drawn from the amplification of reference gene primers. The table came from immunoSEQ multiplex PCR; TCRdb's copy has only in-frame clones and leaves some out. From that table come the V and J calls and clone size; the DNA was used to work out D and trimming. The sample holds approximately 100,000 clones, roughly 80% seen once. V shed 3 bases, J shed 8 bases, and the junction held 8 bases outside the gene matches. Germline V CDR1 and CDR2: SGDLS, YYNGEE. The CDR3 contains 14 residues. The TCR originated in a man aged 55 to 70 with acute or convalescent COVID-19. The V gene is TRBV9, the J gene TRBJ1-2; 9 positions match TRBD1. Sequenced input: peripheral blood. The CDR3 here is CASSAQDRGAGYTF. CDR3 sequence (DNA): TGTGCCAGCAGCGCCCAGGACAGGGGTGCAGGCTACACCTTC.